Below are 10 T cell receptor beta chains sequenced from a single sample in a study of CD8+ T cells in alopecia areata (dated by TCRdb to between 2018 and 2020). Library construction relied on the immunoSEQ multiplex PCR assay. For TCR sequencing, RNA was extracted from every sample and reverse transcribed into cDNA to serve as template. TCRdb holds this immuneACCESS table with in-frame rearrangements only. Some clones are missing; in checked studies, unresolved V genes explain under half, and the rest has no known cause. The table for this sample lists more than 200,000 clones; approximately 47% of them were counted only once. The ten largest clones add up to over 2% of the sample. This sample's treatment or condition label indicates: oral pan-JAK inhibitor, 5-10 mg twice daily. The sample in question was CD4+ T cells sorted from blood, obtained at roughly week 36, from a patient treated with tofacitinib. The receptors derive from a human donor with alopecia areata.

This clone showed up just a few times. The rearrangement links TRBV19 to TRBJ2-5; D is ambiguous. The CDR3 has 11 residues. Germline V gene data show CDR1 as LNHDA and CDR2 as SQIVND (reference sequence). Deletions cut 3 bases from V and 3 bases from J, with 2 bases between. The CDR3 region is CASSMEETQYF. CDR3 bases: TGTGCCAGTAGTATGGAAGAGACCCAGTACTTC.

This chain links TRBV9 with TRBJ1-3; D is possibly TRBD1 (6 bases). Germline V gives CDR1 SGDLS, CDR2 YYNGEE. CDR3 length equals 17 residues. V dropped 3 bases and J dropped 1 base, with 17 bases sitting between them. The CDR3 spells CASSAHAQGLSGNTIYF. The CDR3 DNA reads as TGTGCCAGCAGCGCCCATGCCCAGGGGTTATCTGGAAACACCATATATTTT.

J is TRBJ1-1 and V is TRBV4-3; the D gene is possibly TRBD1 (5 bases). The ends were cut back, 0 bases at V and 5 bases at J, with 13 bases in the middle. This CDR3 has 15 amino acids. Per the germline V gene, CDR1 is LGHNA and CDR2 is YSLEER. The CDR3 loop is CASSQDRGGRTEAFF. The CDR3 DNA follows: TGCGCCAGCAGCCAAGATCGTGGGGGAAGGACTGAAGCTTTCTTT.

The chain carries TRBV7-2 and TRBJ2-3, with D perhaps given as TRBD1 or TRBD2 (5 bases each). The germline gives CDR1 SGHTA, CDR2 FQGNSA. Trimming removed 3 bases from V and 3 bases from J, with 13 bases in between. The CDR3 extends over 15 amino acids. The CDR3 reads CASSLMGPFTDTQYF. For the CDR3, the DNA is TGTGCCAGCAGCTTGATGGGACCATTTACAGATACGCAGTATTTT.

Turning to this clone: Distinct nucleotide sequences in the sample also encode this CDR3. This chain links TRBV29-1 with TRBJ1-1, with D tentatively TRBD1 (5 bases). Germline V lookup: CDR1 SQVTM, CDR2 ANQGSEA. This CDR3 region has 12 residues. V was shortened by 3 bases and J by 5 bases, with 10 bases between the two germline ends. CDR3 protein: CSVESGLTEAFF. CDR3 bases: TGCAGCGTTGAGTCGGGGCTGACTGAAGCTTTCTTT.

The genes are TRBV29-1 and TRBJ2-1; 8 bases map to TRBD1. CDR3 length: 14 residues. In germline, CDR1 is SQVTM, CDR2 ANQGSEA. Trimming removed 5 bases from V and 5 bases from J; junction bases left unmatched: 8. CDR3: CSVYTGTGNNEQFF. The CDR3, as DNA: TGCAGCGTTTACACCGGGACAGGTAACAATGAGCAGTTCTTC.

The DNA of the CDR3 is TGTGCCAGCAGTCCCTTCCCCCCGCGATACTATGGCTACACCTTC. Residues: CASSPFPPRYYGYTF. The genes are TRBV27 and TRBJ1-2; D is ambiguous. This CDR3 has 15 amino acids. Germline loops: CDR1 MNHEY, CDR2 SMNVEV (reference sequence). Trimming removed 5 bases at V and 3 bases at J, with 16 bases between.

This chain uses TRBV5-1 with TRBJ2-7; 8 bases line up with TRBD1. Germline CDR1 and CDR2: SGHRS and YFSETQ. The CDR3 runs 14 residues. J gave up 6 bases and V 5 bases, and 10 bases lay outside the gene matches. Here the CDR3 DNA reads TGCGCCAGCAGGGACGGGACAGGTACCTCCGAGCAGTACTTC. Translating gives CASRDGTGTSEQYF.

This clone has just a few counts. The chain carries TRBV7-2 and TRBJ2-1; a possible D gene is TRBD1 (5 bases). The CDR3 loop spans 11 amino acids. CDR1 and CDR2 from the germline V gene are SGHTA and FQGNSA. Deletions cut 11 bases from V and 12 bases from J, with 17 bases between. The DNA for the CDR3 is TGTGCCCCCCAGTGCACAAGGGGGCAGTTCTTC. Its protein is CAPQCTRGQFF. Based on the CDR3 plus reference TRBV7-2 and TRBJ2-1, the full variable domain is GAGVSQSPSNKVTEKGKDVELRCDPISGHTALYWYRQSLGQGLEFLIYFQGNSAPDKSGLPSDRFSAERTGGSVSTLTIQRTQQEDSAVYLCAPQCTRGQFFGPGTRLTVL.

The chain combines TRBV4-2 with TRBJ1-2, with D unclear. V lost 0 bases and J 2 bases, leaving 4 bases between the germline ends. The germline V gene encodes CDR1 LGHNA and CDR2 YNFKEQ. This CDR3 is built from 13 residues. CDR3 in DNA: TGTGCCAGCAGCCAAGACAGGAACTATGGCTACACCTTC. Protein: CASSQDRNYGYTF.